The T cell receptor beta chain described here comes from a study of beta chain features in type 1 diabetes. Findings and caveats of the study: All four CD4+ subsets of Type 1 diabetes patients contained TCRB CDR3s that were moderately but significantly shorter. Compared with healthy donors, patients appeared to share more similar naive, central memory and regulatory TCRB repertoires.

CD4+ naive, central memory, regulatory and stem cell-like memory subsets were isolated by sorting on CD45RO/CCR7/CD25/CD127/CD95/CD27. Investigators reverse transcribed all isolated RNA, so they sequenced expressed TCRB transcripts. About 3.57 million reads were obtained on average from naive, central memory and regulatory T cell samples. Generated by immunoSEQ multiplex PCR, the TCRdb table keeps only in-frame clones and is missing some. The table has 300,000 to 400,000 clones, roughly 14% seen once; the top ten hold roughly 0.015%. Concerning this clone itself: The antigen is not known.

This CDR3 has 14 residues. CDR1 GTSNPN and CDR2 SVGIG come from the germline V gene (reference sequence). Trimming left V 0 bases short and J 1 base short, with 10 bases between. This receptor was identified in a woman younger than 35 with type 1 diabetes. Material for sequencing was naive CD4+ T cells from blood. The chain links TRBV30 to TRBJ2-7, with a possible D match to TRBD1 (6 bases). CDR3 nucleotide sequence: TGTGCCTGGAGTGTGAAGAGGGGGTCCTACGAGCAGTACTTC. Encoded protein: CAWSVKRGSYEQYF.